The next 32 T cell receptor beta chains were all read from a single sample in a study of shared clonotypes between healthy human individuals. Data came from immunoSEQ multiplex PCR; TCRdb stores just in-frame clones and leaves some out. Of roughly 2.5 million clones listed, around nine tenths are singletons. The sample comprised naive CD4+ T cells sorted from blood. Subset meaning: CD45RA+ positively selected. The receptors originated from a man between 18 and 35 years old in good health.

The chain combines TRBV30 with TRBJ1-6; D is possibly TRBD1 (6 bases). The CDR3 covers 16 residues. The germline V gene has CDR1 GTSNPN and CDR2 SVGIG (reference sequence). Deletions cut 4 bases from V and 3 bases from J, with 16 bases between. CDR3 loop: CAWTGRGASYNSPLHF. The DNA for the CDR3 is TGTGCCTGGACCGGGCGGGGGGCAAGCTATAATTCACCCCTCCACTTT.

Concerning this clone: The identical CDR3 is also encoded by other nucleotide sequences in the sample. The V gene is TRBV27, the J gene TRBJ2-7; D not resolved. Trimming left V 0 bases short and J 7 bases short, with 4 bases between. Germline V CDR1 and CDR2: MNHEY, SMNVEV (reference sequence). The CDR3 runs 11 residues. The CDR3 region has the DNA TGTGCCAGCAGTTTATCTAGGGAGCAGTACTTC. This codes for CASSLSREQYF.

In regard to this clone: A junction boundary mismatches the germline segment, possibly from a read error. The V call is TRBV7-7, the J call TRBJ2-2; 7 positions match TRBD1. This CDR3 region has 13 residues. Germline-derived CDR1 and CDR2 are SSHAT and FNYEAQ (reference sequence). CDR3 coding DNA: TGTGCTAGCAGAGAGGGGGCGAGCGGGGAGCTGTTTTTT. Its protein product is CASREGASGELFF.

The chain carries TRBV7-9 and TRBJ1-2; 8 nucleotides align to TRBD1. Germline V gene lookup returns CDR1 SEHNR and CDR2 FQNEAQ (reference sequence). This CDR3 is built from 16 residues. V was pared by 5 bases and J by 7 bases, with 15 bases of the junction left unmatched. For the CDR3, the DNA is TGTGCCAGCAGCCTAACCCGGACAGGGAGGTTGGGTGGCTACACCTTC. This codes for CASSLTRTGRLGGYTF.

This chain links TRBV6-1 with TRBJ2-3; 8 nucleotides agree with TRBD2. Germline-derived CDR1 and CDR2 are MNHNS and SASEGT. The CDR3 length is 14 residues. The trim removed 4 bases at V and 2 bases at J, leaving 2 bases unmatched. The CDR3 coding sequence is TGTGCCAGCAGTGTAGCGGGGTTCACAGATACGCAGTATTTT. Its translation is CASSVAGFTDTQYF.

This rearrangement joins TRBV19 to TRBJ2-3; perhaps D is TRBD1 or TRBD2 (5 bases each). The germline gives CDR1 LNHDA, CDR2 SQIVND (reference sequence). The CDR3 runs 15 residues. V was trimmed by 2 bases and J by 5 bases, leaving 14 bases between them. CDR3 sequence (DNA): TGTGCCAGTAGTATAACAGGAACCGAGGGAGATACGCAGTATTTT. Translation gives CASSITGTEGDTQYF.

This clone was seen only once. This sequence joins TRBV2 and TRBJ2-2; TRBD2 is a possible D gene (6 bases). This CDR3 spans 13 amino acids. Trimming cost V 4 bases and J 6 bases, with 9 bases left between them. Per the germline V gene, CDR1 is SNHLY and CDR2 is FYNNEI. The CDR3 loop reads CASSVIAAGELFF. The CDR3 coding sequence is TGTGCCAGCAGTGTAATAGCGGCCGGGGAGCTGTTTTTT.

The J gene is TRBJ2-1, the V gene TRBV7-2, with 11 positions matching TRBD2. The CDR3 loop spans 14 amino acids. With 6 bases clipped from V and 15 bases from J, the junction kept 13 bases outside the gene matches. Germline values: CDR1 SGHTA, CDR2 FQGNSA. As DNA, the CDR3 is TGTGCCAGCAGAACCGGGACTAGCGGAGAAGGTCCGTTCTTC. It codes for CASRTGTSGEGPFF.

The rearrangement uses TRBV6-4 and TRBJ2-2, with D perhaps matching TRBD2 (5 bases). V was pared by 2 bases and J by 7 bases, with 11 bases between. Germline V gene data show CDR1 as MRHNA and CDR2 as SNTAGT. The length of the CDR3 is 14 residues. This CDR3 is CASSDSPGSGELFF. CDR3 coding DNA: TGTGCCAGCAGTGACAGTCCTGGGAGCGGGGAGCTGTTTTTT.

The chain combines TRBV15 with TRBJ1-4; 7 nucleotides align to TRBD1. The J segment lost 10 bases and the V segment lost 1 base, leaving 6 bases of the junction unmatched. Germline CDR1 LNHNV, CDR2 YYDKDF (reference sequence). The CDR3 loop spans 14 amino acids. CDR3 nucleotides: TGTGCCACCAGCAGAGGACAGGGCGCGGGAAAACTGTTTTTT. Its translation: CATSRGQGAGKLFF.

DNA of the CDR3: TGTGCCATCAGTCACCGGGAGGACCAAGAGACCCAGTACTTC. Its protein is CAISHREDQETQYF. This rearrangement joins TRBV10-3 to TRBJ2-5, with 7 bases that match TRBD2. Germline lookup yields CDR1 ENHRY and CDR2 SYGVKD. The CDR3 contains 14 residues. J was trimmed by 0 bases and V by 5 bases; bases with no gene match: 3.

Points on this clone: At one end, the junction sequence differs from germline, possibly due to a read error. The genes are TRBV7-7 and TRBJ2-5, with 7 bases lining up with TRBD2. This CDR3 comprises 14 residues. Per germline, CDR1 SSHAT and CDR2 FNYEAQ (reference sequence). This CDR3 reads CASSPYGGQETQYF. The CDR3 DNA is TGTGCTAGCAGCCCCTACGGGGGGCAAGAGACCCAGTACTTC.

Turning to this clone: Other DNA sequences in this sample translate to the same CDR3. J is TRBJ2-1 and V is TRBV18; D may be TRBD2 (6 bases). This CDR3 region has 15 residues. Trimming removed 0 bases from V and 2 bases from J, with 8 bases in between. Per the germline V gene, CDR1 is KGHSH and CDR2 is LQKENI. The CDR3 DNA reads TGTGCCAGCTCACCACCGGGGGGACCCTACAATGAGCAGTTCTTC. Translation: CASSPPGGPYNEQFF.

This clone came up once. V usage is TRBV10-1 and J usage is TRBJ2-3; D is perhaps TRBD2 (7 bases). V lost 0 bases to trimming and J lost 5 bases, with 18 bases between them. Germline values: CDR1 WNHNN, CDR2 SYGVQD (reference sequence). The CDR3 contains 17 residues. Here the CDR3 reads CASSESMLGGAGDTQYF. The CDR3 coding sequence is TGCGCCAGCAGTGAGTCGATGTTGGGGGGGGCCGGAGATACGCAGTATTTT.

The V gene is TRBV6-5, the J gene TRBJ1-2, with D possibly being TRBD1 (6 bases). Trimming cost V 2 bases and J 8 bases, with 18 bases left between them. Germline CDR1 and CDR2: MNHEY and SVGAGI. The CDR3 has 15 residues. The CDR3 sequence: CASSYNTDSLLGYTF. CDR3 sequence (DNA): TGTGCCAGCAGTTACAACACGGACAGTCTGTTGGGCTACACCTTC.

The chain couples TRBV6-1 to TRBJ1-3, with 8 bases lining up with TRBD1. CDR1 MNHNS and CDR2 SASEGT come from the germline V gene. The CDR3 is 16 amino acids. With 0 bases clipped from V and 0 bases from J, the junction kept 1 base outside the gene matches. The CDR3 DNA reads TGTGCCAGCAGTGAAGCGGGACAGGCCTCTGGAAACACCATATATTTT. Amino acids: CASSEAGQASGNTIYF.

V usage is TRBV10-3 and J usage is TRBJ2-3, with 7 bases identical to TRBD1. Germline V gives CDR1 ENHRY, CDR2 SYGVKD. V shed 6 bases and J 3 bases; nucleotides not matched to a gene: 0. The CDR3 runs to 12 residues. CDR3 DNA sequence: TGTGCCATCAGGACAGGGACAGATACGCAGTATTTT. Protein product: CAIRTGTDTQYF.

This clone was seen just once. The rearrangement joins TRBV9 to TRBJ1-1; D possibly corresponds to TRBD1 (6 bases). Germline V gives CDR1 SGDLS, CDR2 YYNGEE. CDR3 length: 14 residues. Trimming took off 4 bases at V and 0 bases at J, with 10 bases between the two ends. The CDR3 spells CASSFGTLNTEAFF. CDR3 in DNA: TGTGCCAGCAGCTTTGGGACATTGAACACTGAAGCTTTCTTT.

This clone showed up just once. The CDR3 nucleotides read TGTGCCAGCAGCCCCCCTAGGGATGATTCACCCCTCCACTTT. This gives the protein CASSPPRDDSPLHF. This chain connects TRBV7-9 to TRBJ1-6; D call uncertain. This CDR3 comprises 14 residues. Germline assignment: CDR1 SEHNR and CDR2 FQNEAQ (reference sequence). Trimming took 5 bases from V and 8 from J, leaving 13 bases between them. Combining the CDR3 with reference TRBV7-9 and TRBJ1-6 gives the whole variable domain DTGVSQNPRHKITKRGQNVTFRCDPISEHNRLYWYRQTLGQGPEFLTYFQNEAQLEKSRLLSDRFSAERPKGSFSTLEIQRTEQGDSAMYLCASSPPRDDSPLHFGNGTRLTVT.

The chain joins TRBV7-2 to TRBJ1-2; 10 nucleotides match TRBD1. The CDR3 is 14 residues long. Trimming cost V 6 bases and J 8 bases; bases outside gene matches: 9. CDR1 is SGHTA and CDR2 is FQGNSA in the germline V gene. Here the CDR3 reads CASSPQRTGGGYTF. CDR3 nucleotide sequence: TGTGCCAGCAGTCCCCAAAGGACAGGGGGAGGCTACACCTTC. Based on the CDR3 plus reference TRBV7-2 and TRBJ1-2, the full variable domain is GAGVSQSPSNKVTEKGKDVELRCDPISGHTALYWYRQSLGQGLEFLIYFQGNSAPDKSGLPSDRFSAERTGGSVSTLTIQRTQQEDSAVYLCASSPQRTGGGYTFGSGTRLTVV.

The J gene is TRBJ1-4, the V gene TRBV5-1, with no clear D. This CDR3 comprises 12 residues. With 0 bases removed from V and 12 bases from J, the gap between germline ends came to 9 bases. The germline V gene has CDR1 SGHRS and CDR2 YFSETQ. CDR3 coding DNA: TGCGCCAGCAGCTTGGAAGGCCAGCAACTGTTTTTT. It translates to CASSLEGQQLFF.

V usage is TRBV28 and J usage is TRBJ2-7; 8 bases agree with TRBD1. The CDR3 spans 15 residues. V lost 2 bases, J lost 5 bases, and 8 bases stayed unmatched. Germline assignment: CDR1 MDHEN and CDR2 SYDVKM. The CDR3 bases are TGTGCCAGCAGTTTAAACAACCCAGGGGGCGACGAGCAGTACTTC. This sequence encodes CASSLNNPGGDEQYF.

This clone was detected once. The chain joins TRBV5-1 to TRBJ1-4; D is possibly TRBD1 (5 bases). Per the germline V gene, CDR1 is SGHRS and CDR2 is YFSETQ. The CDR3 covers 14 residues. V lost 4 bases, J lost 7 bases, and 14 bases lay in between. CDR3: CASSPGGAGEKLFF. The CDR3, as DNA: TGCGCCAGCAGCCCTGGTGGGGCTGGTGAAAAACTGTTTTTT.

The CDR3 protein is CASSQDRASGIHEQYF. The DNA of the CDR3 is TGCGCCAGCAGCCAAGATAGGGCTAGCGGGATTCACGAGCAGTACTTC. The J gene is TRBJ2-7, the V gene TRBV4-1; 9 bases map to TRBD2. The CDR3 runs 16 residues. Per the germline V gene, CDR1 is MGHRA and CDR2 is YSYEKL. J gave up 5 bases and V 0 bases, and 8 bases lay outside the gene matches.

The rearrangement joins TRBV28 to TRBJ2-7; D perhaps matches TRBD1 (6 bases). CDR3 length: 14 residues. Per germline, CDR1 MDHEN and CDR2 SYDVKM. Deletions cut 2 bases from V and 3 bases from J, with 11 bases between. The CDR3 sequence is CASSLGWGLYEQYF. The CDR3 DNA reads TGTGCCAGCAGTTTAGGATGGGGGCTCTACGAGCAGTACTTC.

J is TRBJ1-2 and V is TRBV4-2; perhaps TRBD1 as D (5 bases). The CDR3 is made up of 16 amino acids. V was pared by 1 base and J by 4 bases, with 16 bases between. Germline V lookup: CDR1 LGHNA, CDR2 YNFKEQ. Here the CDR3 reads CASSQAGTLNGYGYTF. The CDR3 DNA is TGTGCCAGCAGCCAAGCGGGGACCCTAAACGGCTATGGCTACACCTTC.

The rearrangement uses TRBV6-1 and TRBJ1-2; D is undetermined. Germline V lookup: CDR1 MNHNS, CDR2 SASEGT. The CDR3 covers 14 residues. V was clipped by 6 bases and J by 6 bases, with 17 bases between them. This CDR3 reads CASSRSRAGDGYTF. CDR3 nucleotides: TGTGCCAGCAGCAGATCAAGGGCCGGGGATGGCTACACCTTC.

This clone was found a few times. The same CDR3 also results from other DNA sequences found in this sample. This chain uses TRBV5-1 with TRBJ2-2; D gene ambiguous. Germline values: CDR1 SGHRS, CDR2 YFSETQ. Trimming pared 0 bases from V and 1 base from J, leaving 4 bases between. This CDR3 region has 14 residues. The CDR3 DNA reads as TGCGCCAGCAGCTTGGGGGAGAACACCGGGGAGCTGTTTTTT. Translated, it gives CASSLGENTGELFF.

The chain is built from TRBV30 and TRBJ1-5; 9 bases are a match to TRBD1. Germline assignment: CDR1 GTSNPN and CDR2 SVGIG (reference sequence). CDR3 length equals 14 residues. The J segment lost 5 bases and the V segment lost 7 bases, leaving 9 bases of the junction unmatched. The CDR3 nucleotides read TGTGCCTCCGGGGGACAGGGTAGGGATCAGCCCCAGCATTTT. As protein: CASGGQGRDQPQHF.

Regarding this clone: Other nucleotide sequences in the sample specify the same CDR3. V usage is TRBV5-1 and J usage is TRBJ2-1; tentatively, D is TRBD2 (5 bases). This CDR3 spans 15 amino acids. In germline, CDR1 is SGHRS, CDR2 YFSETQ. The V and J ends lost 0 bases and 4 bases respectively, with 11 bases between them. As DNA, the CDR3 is TGCGCCAGCAGCTTGGTCGGGGAAACTTACAATGAGCAGTTCTTC. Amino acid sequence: CASSLVGETYNEQFF.

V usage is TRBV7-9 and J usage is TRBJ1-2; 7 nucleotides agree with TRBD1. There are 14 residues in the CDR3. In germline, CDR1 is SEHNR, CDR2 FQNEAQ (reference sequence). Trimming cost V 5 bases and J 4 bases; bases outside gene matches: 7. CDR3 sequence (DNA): TGTGCCAGCAGCATAGACAGGGTTTCCTATGGCTACACCTTC. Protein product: CASSIDRVSYGYTF.

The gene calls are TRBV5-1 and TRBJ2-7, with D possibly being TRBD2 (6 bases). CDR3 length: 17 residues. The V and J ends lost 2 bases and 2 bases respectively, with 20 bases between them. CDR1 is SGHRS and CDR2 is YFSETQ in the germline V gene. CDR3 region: CASSLGPGVQSTYEQYF. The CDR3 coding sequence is TGCGCCAGCAGCTTAGGCCCGGGAGTTCAGTCGACCTACGAGCAGTACTTC.